Shown below are 26 T cell receptor beta chains from a single sample sequenced in a study of OX40 agonist ivuxolimab in advanced cancers. Produced via immunoSEQ multiplex PCR; TCRdb's table is partial and in-frame only. The data hold 62,000 or so clones, with roughly 86% observed a single time. Sequenced material: CD4+ or CD8+ T cells sorted from blood, taken in a trial of the OX40 agonist ivuxolimab. The receptors were gathered from an adult with an advanced solid tumor such as melanoma, head and neck, liver or kidney cancer.

This clone has more than one count but fewer than ten. V is TRBV28 and J is TRBJ1-1; D is ambiguous. Per germline, CDR1 MDHEN and CDR2 SYDVKM. The V gene lost 1 base and the J gene lost 6 bases, with 12 bases spanning the gap. CDR3 length equals 14 residues. The CDR3 DNA reads as TGTGCCAGCAGTTTATTCTGGAAGGCTTCTGAAGCTTTCTTT. Translated: CASSLFWKASEAFF.

DNA for the CDR3: TGTGCCAGCAGTTCCCTAGGCAGGGGCAGCACTGAAGCTTTCTTT. Its translation is CASSSLGRGSTEAFF. J is TRBJ1-1 and V is TRBV28; D is possibly TRBD1 (6 bases). Deletions cut 4 bases from V and 4 bases from J, with 16 bases between. Germline V gene sequence: CDR1 MDHEN, CDR2 SYDVKM. This CDR3 region has 15 residues.

The chain joins TRBV10-2 to TRBJ2-1; tentative D call: TRBD2 (7 bases). Germline CDR1 is WSHSY and CDR2 is SAAADI. The CDR3 runs 17 residues. The ends were cut back, 4 bases at V and 4 bases at J, with 20 bases in the middle. The DNA of the CDR3 is TGCGCCAGCAGTGTTGGGGGCGGGAGAACGAGGTACAATGAGCAGTTCTTC. Amino acid sequence: CASSVGGGRTRYNEQFF.

This clone was found once. The genes are TRBV5-4 and TRBJ2-7, with 9 bases identical to TRBD1. The CDR3 sequence is 15 residues long. Looked up from germline, CDR1 is SGHNT and CDR2 is YYREEE (reference sequence). V lost 1 base, J lost 4 bases, and 6 bases stayed unmatched. DNA of the CDR3: TGTGCCAGCAGCTTGCCTGGACAGGGGTTTTACGAGCAGTACTTC. This gives the protein CASSLPGQGFYEQYF.

The chain has TRBV11-2 and TRBJ2-1; 8 bases fit TRBD2. V lost 11 bases, J lost 1 base, and 7 bases stayed unmatched. The CDR3 covers 14 residues. Germline CDR1 and CDR2: SGHAT and FQNNGV. CDR3 sequence (DNA): TGTGCCTCGGGGGGGTTTCGGTCCTACAATGAGCAGTTCTTC. Amino acids: CASGGFRSYNEQFF.

Points on this clone: This CDR3 fails to terminate in the conserved phenylalanine or tryptophan, so it likely reflects a read error. The CDR3 sequence is CASSLDPSSVGYTL. The CDR3 region has the DNA TGCGCCAGCAGCTTGGACCCCTCATCGGTAGGCTACACCCTC. This chain uses TRBV5-1 with TRBJ1-2; D ambiguous. The germline V and J ends were trimmed by 0 bases and 8 bases, with 14 bases remaining between them. The CDR3 extends over 14 amino acids. The germline V gene has CDR1 SGHRS and CDR2 YFSETQ.

V usage is TRBV7-2 and J usage is TRBJ1-6; 7 bases align to TRBD1. Germline CDR1 reads SGHTA; CDR2 reads FQGNSA. V gave up 5 bases and J gave up 6 bases; unmatched junction bases: 7. CDR3 length: 15 amino acids. CDR3 amino acids: CASSPDRAGNSPLHF. The CDR3 bases are TGTGCCAGCAGCCCAGACAGGGCGGGTAATTCACCCCTCCACTTT.

The chain carries TRBV30 and TRBJ2-7, with D possibly being TRBD2 (5 bases). The CDR3 is made up of 14 amino acids. CDR1 GTSNPN and CDR2 SVGIG come from the germline V gene (reference sequence). The V gene lost 0 bases and the J gene lost 3 bases, with 12 bases spanning the gap. The CDR3 here is CAWSVSGRLYEQYF. CDR3 nucleotide sequence: TGTGCCTGGAGTGTATCGGGAAGGCTCTACGAGCAGTACTTC.

The chain uses TRBV5-5 and TRBJ2-7, with 9 bases lining up with TRBD1. Germline V lookup: CDR1 SGHKS, CDR2 YYEKEE (reference sequence). CDR3 length equals 15 residues. Trimming cost V 4 bases and J 2 bases; bases outside gene matches: 7. Here the CDR3 DNA reads TGTGCCAGCAGCACCACAGGGGGCACTCCCTACGAGCAGTACTTC. It codes for CASSTTGGTPYEQYF.

The CDR3 protein is CASSTGQSFYNEQFF. CDR3 bases: TGTGCCAGCAGCACAGGACAGTCCTTTTACAATGAGCAGTTCTTC. This chain uses TRBV14 with TRBJ2-1; a weak D match, TRBD1 (6 bases). Germline loops: CDR1 SGHDN, CDR2 FVKESK. Trimming cost V 5 bases and J 4 bases, with 15 bases left between them. This CDR3 region has 15 residues.

The rearrangement joins TRBV7-6 to TRBJ2-3, with unresolved D. Between the trimmed V and J ends, which lost 0 bases and 3 bases, there was a span of 7 bases. The CDR3 is made up of 14 amino acids. CDR1 and CDR2 (germline): SGHVS, FNYEAQ. This chain's CDR3 is CASSLAGRTDTQYF. In nucleotides, the CDR3 is TGTGCCAGCAGCTTAGCGGGAAGGACAGATACGCAGTATTTT.

The rearrangement uses TRBV6-5 and TRBJ2-1; D gene unclear. This CDR3 region has 14 residues. Deletions cut 6 bases from V and 0 bases from J, with 9 bases between. Germline V gives CDR1 MNHEY, CDR2 SVGAGI. This CDR3 reads CASSLDNSYNEQFF. Written as DNA, the CDR3 is TGTGCCAGCAGCCTCGACAACTCCTACAATGAGCAGTTCTTC.

This chain connects TRBV11-2 to TRBJ1-3, with TRBD1 matching 7 bases. The CDR3 runs to 15 residues. The J segment lost 2 bases and the V segment lost 0 bases, leaving 1 base of the junction unmatched. Germline V gene lookup returns CDR1 SGHAT and CDR2 FQNNGV. As DNA, the CDR3 is TGTGCCAGCAGCTTAGAGGGACAGCCTGGAAACACCATATATTTT. Translated, it gives CASSLEGQPGNTIYF.

This rearrangement joins TRBV5-4 to TRBJ1-3; TRBD1 is a possible D gene (6 bases). The germline V and J ends were trimmed by 5 bases and 5 bases, with 17 bases remaining between them. The CDR3 runs 15 residues. CDR1 and CDR2 from the germline V gene are SGHNT and YYREEE (reference sequence). CDR3 sequence reads: CASSPGGGRRNTIYF. Written as DNA, the CDR3 is TGTGCCAGCAGTCCTGGGGGGGGCCGCAGAAACACCATATATTTT.

Here the CDR3 reads CASSKIPAGKTYNEQFF. Written as DNA, the CDR3 is TGCGCCAGCAGCAAAATTCCTGCGGGGAAGACCTACAATGAGCAGTTCTTC. The chain recombines TRBV4-1 with TRBJ2-1; possible D gene TRBD2, 6 bases. In germline, CDR1 is MGHRA, CDR2 YSYEKL. This CDR3 is 17 amino acids long. The V end was cut by 5 bases, the J end by 2 bases, with 19 bases between.

The chain couples TRBV6-6 to TRBJ1-2; D might be TRBD1 (5 bases). The CDR3 is made up of 16 amino acids. Germline V CDR1 and CDR2: MNHNY, SVGAGI (reference sequence). V dropped 2 bases and J dropped 0 bases, with 13 bases sitting between them. The CDR3: CASSYRGTVANYGYTF. The CDR3 DNA sequence: TGTGCCAGCAGTTACAGAGGGACTGTAGCTAACTATGGCTACACCTTC.

Regarding this clone: Different DNA sequences within this sample yield the same CDR3. The J gene is TRBJ2-5, the V gene TRBV7-2; 7 bases fit TRBD2. The V segment lost 3 bases and the J segment 4 bases; nucleotides outside the gene matches: 5. The V gene's germline CDR1 is SGHTA and CDR2 FQGNSA. The length of the CDR3 is 14 residues. The CDR3, as DNA: TGTGCCAGCAGCTTCCAGGGCGGGGGAGAGACCCAGTACTTC. This sequence encodes CASSFQGGGETQYF.

This sequence joins TRBV7-9 and TRBJ2-3; D remains unclear. CDR3 size: 14 residues. V gave up 10 bases and J gave up 2 bases, with 16 bases separating them. CDR1 is SEHNR and CDR2 is FQNEAQ in the germline V gene (reference sequence). CDR3 nucleotides: TGTGCCACCGCCTCATCTGGAGCCACAGATACGCAGTATTTT. The encoded protein is CATASSGATDTQYF.

The rearrangement links TRBV4-2 to TRBJ1-4, with D hard to call. Germline V gene lookup returns CDR1 LGHNA and CDR2 YNFKEQ. The V gene lost 4 bases and the J gene lost 8 bases, with 17 bases spanning the gap. The CDR3 covers 15 residues. As DNA, the CDR3 is TGTGCCAGCAGCCGAGAGGCGGCCCTGAGAGAAAAACTGTTTTTT. The encoded protein is CASSREAALREKLFF.

For the CDR3, the DNA is TGTGCCAGCAGCCCTAGCGGGGGGGACAATGAGCAGTTCTTC. As protein: CASSPSGGDNEQFF. The chain links TRBV7-6 to TRBJ2-1; 12 bases are a match to TRBD2. Germline CDR1 reads SGHVS; CDR2 reads FNYEAQ. V lost 5 bases, J lost 5 bases, and 1 base stayed unmatched. This CDR3 comprises 14 residues.

The V and J genes are TRBV28 and TRBJ1-2; D is unresolved. There are 14 residues in the CDR3. V lost 2 bases, J lost 2 bases, and 9 bases lay in between. The germline gives CDR1 MDHEN, CDR2 SYDVKM. CDR3 in amino acids: CASSLRVPNYGYTF. The CDR3 bases are TGTGCCAGCAGTTTACGGGTTCCGAACTATGGCTACACCTTC.

The chain is built from TRBV5-1 and TRBJ1-3; unclear D gene. The CDR3 runs to 14 residues. V lost 4 bases and J 0 bases, leaving 8 bases between the germline ends. Germline V gene sequence: CDR1 SGHRS, CDR2 YFSETQ. The CDR3 DNA is TGCGCCAGCAGCGAAGCTAGCTCTGGAAACACCATATATTTT. It encodes CASSEASSGNTIYF.

The J gene is TRBJ2-7, the V gene TRBV30; 8 nucleotides line up with TRBD1. V lost 5 bases to trimming and J lost 2 bases; unmatched junction nucleotides: 5. The germline V gene has CDR1 GTSNPN and CDR2 SVGIG (reference sequence). The CDR3 extends over 13 amino acids. CDR3 amino acids: CAWGTGVTYEQYF. CDR3 nucleotide sequence: TGTGCCTGGGGGACAGGCGTCACCTACGAGCAGTACTTC.

This clone appeared many times. The chain joins TRBV30 to TRBJ1-1, with 7 bases aligning to TRBD1. This CDR3 spans 14 amino acids. Per germline, CDR1 GTSNPN and CDR2 SVGIG (reference sequence). V lost 3 bases to trimming and J lost 2 bases; unmatched junction nucleotides: 6. This CDR3 reads CAWRGDSLNTEAFF. The CDR3 DNA is TGTGCCTGGAGGGGGGACAGCCTTAACACTGAAGCTTTCTTT.

The chain has TRBV19 and TRBJ2-7, with D possibly being TRBD1 (7 bases). The germline V gene encodes CDR1 LNHDA and CDR2 SQIVND (reference sequence). V was pared by 5 bases and J by 6 bases, with 11 bases between. CDR3 length: 12 residues. DNA for the CDR3: TGTGCCAGTAGTGTTCAGGGGGGCGAGCAGTACTTC. Its translation is CASSVQGGEQYF. The complete variable domain, with remaining parts taken from reference TRBV19 and TRBJ2-7, reads DGGITQSPKYLFRKEGQNVTLSCEQNLNHDAMYWYRQDPGQGLRLIYYSQIVNDFQKGDIAEGYSVSREKKESFPLTVTSAQKNPTAFYLCASSVQGGEQYFGPGTRLTVT.

The chain employs TRBV7-2 and TRBJ2-4; D is possibly TRBD1 (5 bases). The germline CDR1 and CDR2 sequences are SGHTA and FQGNSA. V shed 2 bases and J shed 1 base, with 12 bases lying between them. The CDR3 runs 16 residues. CDR3 loop: CASSLRAGNAKNIQYF. CDR3 nucleotides: TGTGCCAGCAGCTTAAGGGCAGGGAATGCCAAAAACATTCAGTACTTC.